This is a list of T cell receptor beta chains from one sample in a study of cytomegalovirus exposure and HLA in healthy donors. The data were produced by immunoSEQ multiplex PCR, yet TCRdb's version contains in-frame clones alone and is incomplete. The sample records 150,000 to 200,000 clones, roughly four fifths being singletons. The specimen was PBMCs. All receptors derive from a woman between 18 and 29 years old in good health and CMV-seropositive. CDR3s include the opening cysteine and the closing phenylalanine or tryptophan. D genes are given only for firm matches. Not all rows give a size; the values are once, few, many and, for expanded clones, a class.

TRBD1	NA	TRBJ1-6	TRBV2	TGTGCCAGCAACCTACAGGGGAAAAATTCACCCCTCCACTTT	CASNLQGKNSPLHF
NA	once	TRBJ2-7	TRBV5-4	TGTGCCAGCAGCCATCACAGGACAGCTACCTACGAGCAGTACTTC	CASSHHRTATYEQYF
TRBD1	NA	TRBJ2-2	TRBV11-3	TGTGCCACCCGGGACAGGGGTTCACGTGGCACCGGGGAGCTGTTTTTT	CATRDRGSRGTGELFF
NA	NA	TRBJ1-5	TRBV9	TGTGCCAGCAGCGTAGGACAGGCCGATCAGCCCCAGCATTTT	CASSVGQADQPQHF
NA	NA	TRBJ2-5	TRBV19	TGTGCCAGTAGTCTCGGGACTTTGGGGACCCAGTACTTC	CASSLGTLGTQYF
NA	NA	TRBJ2-5	TRBV2	TGTGCCAGCAGTGAACACAGTCAAGAGACCCAGTACTTC	CASSEHSQETQYF
TRBD2	NA	TRBJ2-3	TRBV27	TGTGCCAGCAGTTTGATAGCGGGGGGGGCCGATACGCAGTATTTT	CASSLIAGGADTQYF
NA	NA	TRBJ2-7	TRBV7-9	TGTGCCAGTCGGGTCAGTGGTGCTTACGAGCAGTACTTC	CASRVSGAYEQYF
NA	NA	TRBJ1-4	TRBV2	TGTGCCAGCAGTGGCAGGAGGAGTAGTGAAAAACTGTTTTTT	CASSGRRSSEKLFF
TRBD1	few	TRBJ2-3	TRBV10-3	TGTGCCATACAGGGGGGTTTTACAGATACGCAGTATTTT	CAIQGGFTDTQYF
TRBD2	NA	TRBJ2-4	TRBV2	TGTGCCAGCACCGAAATAGTTATTAGCGGGGAAGGGAAGTTTCAGTACTTC	CASTEIVISGEGKFQYF
NA	NA	TRBJ1-2	TRBV5-1	TGCGCCAGCAGGATGGTGGGGCATTTGGATGGCTACACCTTC	CASRMVGHLDGYTF
TRBD2	NA	TRBJ2-7	TRBV10-2	TGCGCCAGCAGTGGGGGACTAGCGGGGATCGAGCAGTACTTC	CASSGGLAGIEQYF
TRBD1	NA	TRBJ1-2	TRBV28	TGTGCCAGCAGCTCCACAGGGGGGAACTATGGCTACACCTTC	CASSSTGGNYGYTF
NA	NA	TRBJ2-7	TRBV5-1	TGCGCCAGCAGCAAGGGGCGTTTCGAGCAGTACTTC	CASSKGRFEQYF
NA	NA	TRBJ1-1	TRBV11-2	TGTGCCAGCAGCACTCAGAGCGCTGAAGCTTTCTTT	CASSTQSAEAFF
NA	NA	TRBJ1-6	TRBV2	TGTGCCAGCAGGGAAAACAAGAATTCACCCCTCCACTTT	CASRENKNSPLHF
NA	once	TRBJ2-6	TRBV5-6	TGTGCCAGCAGATACACAACCTCTGGGGCCAACGGCCTGACTTTC	CASRYTTSGANGLTF
TRBD1	NA	TRBJ1-1	TRBV4-3	TGCGCCAGCAGCCTCTCCTGGGACAGGGGCACTGAAGCTTTCTTT	CASSLSWDRGTEAFF
NA	NA	TRBJ2-3	TRBV7-9	TGTGCCAGCAGCCCGAGGGAAAACACAGATACGCAGTATTTT	CASSPRENTDTQYF
NA	NA	TRBJ2-2	TRBV9	TGTGCCAGCAGCGCCGGGACATACAACACCGGGGAGCTGTTTTTT	CASSAGTYNTGELFF
NA	NA	TRBJ1-6	TRBV19	TGTGCCTATCTCCTAGGGGAAAGGTATTCACCCCTCCACTTT	CAYLLGERYSPLHF
NA	NA	TRBJ1-1	TRBV28	TGTGCCAGCATAGGGGGAAACACTGAAGCTTTCTTT	CASIGGNTEAFF
NA	NA	TRBJ1-5	TRBV4-2	TGTGCCAGCAGCCAAGACCCAGGGTTGCGTCAGCCCCAGCATTTT	CASSQDPGLRQPQHF
TRBD1	NA	TRBJ1-1	TRBV12-5	TGTGCTAGTGGTTTGGTACTAGTTCAGGGGGGGAACACTGAAGCTTTCTTT	CASGLVLVQGGNTEAFF
TRBD2	NA	TRBJ2-1	TRBV27	TGTGCCAGCAGTTTGGGGAGGGGAAGTATCAATGAGCAGTTCTTC	CASSLGRGSINEQFF
TRBD2	once	TRBJ2-1	TRBV6-5	TGTGCCAGCAGGGTGGGGGGACTAGTCTATGAGCAGTTCTTC	CASRVGGLVYEQFF
TRBD2	NA	TRBJ2-5	TRBV4-1	TGCGCCAGCAGCCAAGTTCCGGGACTAGAAGGAGAGACCCAGTACTTC	CASSQVPGLEGETQYF
NA	NA	TRBJ2-7	TRBV7-9	TGTGCCAGCACCCCCGACAGCAGGGCTAACTCCTACGAGCAGTACTTC	CASTPDSRANSYEQYF
TRBD1	NA	TRBJ1-3	TRBV11-2	TGTGCCAGCAGCCAGAGCGGACAGGGGGTGATCTCTGGAAACACCATATATTTT	CASSQSGQGVISGNTIYF
NA	NA	TRBJ2-3	TRBV7-9	TGTGCCAGCAGCTTAGTTATTAGCGGAGACACAGATACGCAGTATTTT	CASSLVISGDTDTQYF
NA	NA	TRBJ2-3	TRBV7-9	TGTGCCAGCAGCAAGGACACGAGCGCAGATACGCAGTATTTT	CASSKDTSADTQYF
TRBD2	NA	TRBJ2-2	TRBV9	TGTGCCAGCAGCGGGATCTTACTAGCGGGGGGGCGCGTCACCGGGGAGCTGTTTTTT	CASSGILLAGGRVTGELFF
NA	NA	TRBJ2-1	TRBV11-2	TGTGCCAGCAGAGATTCACAGGGATTCAATGAGCAGTTCTTC	CASRDSQGFNEQFF
NA	NA	TRBJ1-2	TRBV27	TGTGCCAGCAGTTTGAGTCGGTCGCGGGGCTACACCTTC	CASSLSRSRGYTF
NA	NA	TRBJ1-2	TRBV6-5	TGTGCCAGCAGTTATCAAGGGGTTTTGGATGGCTACACCTTC	CASSYQGVLDGYTF
TRBD1	NA	TRBJ2-3	TRBV6-6	TGTGCCAGCAGCTGGGCCACAGGGGCCACAGATACGCAGTATTTT	CASSWATGATDTQYF
TRBD1	NA	TRBJ1-2	TRBV7-8	TGTGCCAGCAGCTTAGTACAGGGGGCGAGAGGCTACACCTTC	CASSLVQGARGYTF
TRBD1	NA	TRBJ1-2	TRBV5-4	TGTGCCAGCAGCTCAGGGGGCGGCTATGGCTACACCTTC	CASSSGGGYGYTF
TRBD1	NA	TRBJ2-1	TRBV11-2	TGTGCCAGCAGCTTAGATCTGGGACAGATCTCCTACAATGAGCAGTTCTTC	CASSLDLGQISYNEQFF
NA	once	TRBJ1-1	TRBV7-3	TGTGCCAGCAGCTCGACACCAAACACTGAAGCTTTCTTT	CASSSTPNTEAFF
TRBD2	NA	TRBJ2-1	TRBV9	TGTGCCAGCAGCGTAGGGGGACTAGCATTCTACAATGAGCAGTTCTTC	CASSVGGLAFYNEQFF
TRBD1	NA	TRBJ2-4	TRBV5-4	TGTGCCAGCAGCTTGGTGGGACAGGGGGTGGCCAAAAACAGTCAGTACTTC	CASSLVGQGVAKNSQYF
TRBD2	NA	TRBJ2-1	TRBV7-8	TGTGCCAGCAGCTTAGGGGGAGCGGGGAGATACAATGAGCAGTTCTTC	CASSLGGAGRYNEQFF
NA	NA	TRBJ2-7	TRBV6-6	TGTGCCAGCAGTTACGGCAGGGACGAGCAGTACTTC	CASSYGRDEQYF
NA	NA	TRBJ2-2	TRBV6-1	TGTGCCAGCAGTGAAGTGGGCGATCACGGGGAGCTGTTTTTT	CASSEVGDHGELFF
TRBD2	NA	TRBJ2-5	TRBV4-2	TGTGCCAGCAGCCAAGAGGGCGGGGGGCCCCAAGAGACCCAGTACTTC	CASSQEGGGPQETQYF
NA	few	TRBJ2-3	TRBV5-5	TGTGCCGACCTAGGAACCAGGGGATCAGATACGCAGTATTTT	CADLGTRGSDTQYF
NA	NA	TRBJ1-1	TRBV27	TGTGCCAGCAGTTTGGCCGGGGTAAACACTGAAGCTTTCTTT	CASSLAGVNTEAFF
NA	NA	TRBJ2-3	TRBV4-3	TGCGCCAGCAGCCTACACACAGATACGCAGTATTTT	CASSLHTDTQYF
TRBD1	NA	TRBJ1-6	TRBV5-1	TGCGCCAGCAGCAGTAGACAGGGCGGTGTGGGATCACCCCTCCACTTT	CASSSRQGGVGSPLHF
TRBD2	once	TRBJ2-5	TRBV9	TGTGCCAGCAGCGTAGGGCGAACTAGCGGGGGCCGGGGAGAGACCCAGTACTTC	CASSVGRTSGGRGETQYF